Listed below are T cell receptor beta chains from one sample, sequenced in a study of cytomegalovirus exposure and HLA in healthy donors. TCRdb's table, derived via immunoSEQ multiplex PCR, lists solely in-frame clones and lacks some. The repertoire holds some 170,000 clones, with about 80% as singletons. Sequencing was carried out using PBMCs. The receptors were sampled from a man aged 35 to 55 in good health and CMV-seropositive. Both conserved end residues are part of each CDR3. Fields, in order: clone size, D gene, V gene, J gene, CDR3 DNA, CDR3 protein. A D gene is named only where the DNA matches it firmly. Rows may omit the clone size; those that give it use once, few, many or a size class.

>-|-|TRBV11-3|TRBJ2-1
TGTGCCAGCAGCTTAAGGGAGGAGGCCCATGAGCAGTTCTTC
CASSLREEAHEQFF
>-|TRBD1|TRBV10-3|TRBJ2-7
TGTGCCATCAGTGGATCCTTACAGGGGGCGTCCTACGAGCAGTACTTC
CAISGSLQGASYEQYF
>few|TRBD1|TRBV29-1|TRBJ2-2
TGCAGCGTTGAAGACGGACAGGTTGGCACCGGGGAGCTGTTTTTT
CSVEDGQVGTGELFF
>-|TRBD2|TRBV18|TRBJ2-1
TGTGCCAGCTCACCCCCCCCCAGTGGGACTAGGGCTGAGCAGTTCTTC
CASSPPPSGTRAEQFF
>-|TRBD2|TRBV6-6|TRBJ2-7
TGTGCCAGCAGCACCTCTAGCGGACCTTCCTACGAGCAGTACTTC
CASSTSSGPSYEQYF
>-|-|TRBV19|TRBJ2-5
TGTGCCAGTAGTGGGGGGGGGCACCAAGAGACCCAGTACTTC
CASSGGGHQETQYF
>once|TRBD2|TRBV27|TRBJ2-3
TGTGCCAGCAGTCCCGGGACTAGCGGGGATACGCAGTATTTT
CASSPGTSGDTQYF
>few|-|TRBV5-5|TRBJ2-3
TGTGCCAGCAGCTTGCGGTGGCAGGGGATGACAGATACGCAGTATTTT
CASSLRWQGMTDTQYF
>-|-|TRBV4-2|TRBJ2-6
TGTGCCAGCAGCCCCGCGACAGCGACCTCTGGGGCCAACGGCCTGACTTTC
CASSPATATSGANGLTF
>-|TRBD1|TRBV18|TRBJ2-2
TGTGCCAGCACGGGACAGGCCAACACCGGGGAGCTGTTTTTT
CASTGQANTGELFF
>-|-|TRBV7-9|TRBJ1-1
TGTGCCAGCAGCGTATTCAGGGATTTGTACACTGAAGCTTTCTTT
CASSVFRDLYTEAFF
>-|-|TRBV30|TRBJ2-7
TGTGCCTGGAGCCGGGGGAGCCCCGAGCAGTACTTC
CAWSRGSPEQYF
>few|-|TRBV5-6|TRBJ2-3
TGTGCCAGCAGCTTGACTACAGATACGCAGTATTTT
CASSLTTDTQYF
>-|-|TRBV6-6|TRBJ2-1
TGTGCCAGCAGTTATCAGGACAATGAGCAGTTCTTC
CASSYQDNEQFF
>-|-|TRBV10-3|TRBJ1-3
TGTGCCATCAAGGAGAGCTCTGGAAACACCATATATTTT
CAIKESSGNTIYF
>-|TRBD2|TRBV11-2|TRBJ2-1
TGTGCCAGCAGCTTTTTTGGGACTAGCGGGAGGGTTAACTACAATGAGCAGTTCTTC
CASSFFGTSGRVNYNEQFF
>-|-|TRBV4-2|TRBJ2-3
TGTGCCAGCAGCCCCCGTGGGGGCTACACAGATACGCAGTATTTT
CASSPRGGYTDTQYF
>-|TRBD1|TRBV11-3|TRBJ1-1
TGTGCCAGCAGCCCTAGAGCCAGGGGGAATACTGAAGCTTTCTTT
CASSPRARGNTEAFF
>-|-|TRBV19|TRBJ2-7
TGTGCCAGTAGCTCCTTGTGGGAGAGGTCTAACGAGCAGTACTTC
CASSSLWERSNEQYF
>-|-|TRBV7-8|TRBJ1-1
TGTGCCAGCAGCTCGACCGCCAGGGGAGGGGTAGGGACTGAAGCTTTCTTT
CASSSTARGGVGTEAFF
>-|-|TRBV5-1|TRBJ2-5
TGCGCCAGCCGGACAGATCAAGAGACCCAGTACTTC
CASRTDQETQYF
>few|-|TRBV19|TRBJ1-1
TGTGCCAGTAGTGGAGTTGGACTGACGCGCACTGAAGCTTTCTTT
CASSGVGLTRTEAFF
>-|TRBD2|TRBV19|TRBJ2-1
TGTGCCAGTAGTATGTGGCGGGGAGGGACCAATGAGCAGTTCTTC
CASSMWRGGTNEQFF
>-|TRBD2|TRBV27|TRBJ2-1
TGTGCCAGCAGCCAACTCTCAGCGGGGTCAAATGAGCAGTTCTTC
CASSQLSAGSNEQFF
>once|-|TRBV29-1|TRBJ2-3
TGCAGCGTTCCCCGGGGGTCTCATTTCACAGATACGCAGTATTTT
CSVPRGSHFTDTQYF
>-|-|TRBV5-8|TRBJ2-7
TGTGCCAGCAGCTATACAGGAAACGAGCAGTACTTC
CASSYTGNEQYF
>-|TRBD2|TRBV25-1|TRBJ2-7
TGTGCCAGCAGTGTAACCGGGACTAGCAGATACGAGCAGTACTTC
CASSVTGTSRYEQYF
>once|-|TRBV2|TRBJ2-3
TGTGCCAGCGCGGCAGGAGGAGATACGCAGTATTTT
CASAAGGDTQYF
>-|TRBD2|TRBV2|TRBJ2-2
TGTGCCAGCACATACCTAGCGGGAACCGCCCACACCGGGGAGCTGTTTTTT
CASTYLAGTAHTGELFF
>-|TRBD2|TRBV5-1|TRBJ2-3
TGCGCCAGCAGCTTGGGGACTAGCGGTGGAGCAGCCACAGATACGCAGTATTTT
CASSLGTSGGAATDTQYF
>-|-|TRBV6-1|TRBJ2-7
TGTGCCAGCACAGGACTATTGTCCTACGAGCAGTACTTC
CASTGLLSYEQYF
>few|TRBD2|TRBV6-1|TRBJ2-1
TGTGCCAGCGACGATAGCGGGAGCTCCTACAATGAGCAGTTCTTC
CASDDSGSSYNEQFF
>-|-|TRBV7-9|TRBJ2-6
TGTGCCAGCAGCTTAGGCAGGAACTCTGGGGCCAACGGCCTGACTTTC
CASSLGRNSGANGLTF
>-|TRBD1|TRBV5-1|TRBJ1-2
TGCGCCAGCAGCCCTGGACAGGGGGCGCGACCCACCTTC
CASSPGQGARPTF
>-|TRBD1|TRBV10-2|TRBJ2-7
TGCGCCAGCAGGGGGACAGGGGGCGCCGGGAACTACGAGCAGTACTTC
CASRGTGGAGNYEQYF
>-|-|TRBV27|TRBJ1-1
TGTGCCAGCAGTTCCAACCAGGACACTGAAGCTTTCTTT
CASSSNQDTEAFF
>-|TRBD2|TRBV14|TRBJ2-1
TGTGCCAGCAGCCAACTTCGTAGCGGGAGGAGAGGCAATGAGCAGTTCTTC
CASSQLRSGRRGNEQFF
>-|TRBD1|TRBV10-1|TRBJ1-4
TGCGCCAGCAGTGTGGCCGGGACAGGGCAAGAAAAACTGTTTTTT
CASSVAGTGQEKLFF
>-|TRBD2|TRBV30|TRBJ2-5
TGTGCCTGGGGGACTAGTGCGGAGACCCAGTACTTC
CAWGTSAETQYF
>-|-|TRBV6-5|TRBJ1-1
TGTGCCAGCAGTTATGAGGCTCAGGGAAGGAACACTGAAGCTTTCTTT
CASSYEAQGRNTEAFF
>-|-|TRBV19|TRBJ2-3
TGTGCCAGTAGTAGCGTCTCTAGCACAGATACGCAGTATTTT
CASSSVSSTDTQYF
>-|TRBD1|TRBV19|TRBJ1-1
TGTGCCAGTAGTAGCATCGACAGGGGCCGTACTGAAGCTTTCTTT
CASSSIDRGRTEAFF
>-|-|TRBV2|TRBJ2-6
TGTGCCAGCAGGGCAGGGTCTGGGGCCAACGGCCTGACTTTC
CASRAGSGANGLTF
>-|TRBD1|TRBV7-9|TRBJ2-1
TGTGCCAGCAGCTTTAGGTCTGGGACAGGGACGATCAATGAGCAGTTCTTC
CASSFRSGTGTINEQFF
>once|-|TRBV7-2|TRBJ2-1
TGTGCCACCACGCGGCGGAAAAACAATGAGCAGTTCTTC
CATTRRKNNEQFF
>-|TRBD2|TRBV12-5|TRBJ2-1
TGTGCTAGTGGTTTGTGGGCGGGAGAAAACAATGAGCAGTTCTTC
CASGLWAGENNEQFF
>-|-|TRBV11-2|TRBJ1-6
TGTGCCAGCGGCAGCTATAATTCACCCCTCCACTTT
CASGSYNSPLHF
>few|TRBD2|TRBV7-9|TRBJ2-5
TGTGCCAGCAGCTTAGGGGCGGGAGGAGGAGAGACCCAGTACTTC
CASSLGAGGGETQYF
>-|-|TRBV2|TRBJ1-2
TGTGCCAGCAGTGACAGGGCCTTCGCTGGCTACACCTTC
CASSDRAFAGYTF
>-|TRBD1|TRBV19|TRBJ1-2
TGTGCCAGTAGTCCAGGGGGGAACAGGCCAGCCTATGGCTACACCTTC
CASSPGGNRPAYGYTF
>-|TRBD1|TRBV4-1|TRBJ2-6
TGCGCCAGTCTGCCGGGACAGGGGTCTGGGGCCAACGTCCTGACTTTC
CASLPGQGSGANVLTF
>-|-|TRBV5-6|TRBJ2-5
TGTGCCAGCAGCTTGGGCCAGGATAATTACCAAGAGACCCAGTACTTC
CASSLGQDNYQETQYF
>-|TRBD1|TRBV6-5|TRBJ1-1
TGTGCCAGCAGTTACGGGACAGGGGGCATCGCTGAAGCTTTCTTT
CASSYGTGGIAEAFF